The source of this T cell receptor (beta chain) is a study of CD8 T cells in Susac syndrome (dated by TCRdb to between 2018 and 2021). Regarding the complete study: The study used repertoire sequencing to test whether antigen drove CD8+ T cell activation and differentiation in Susac syndrome. The study compared CD8+ T cell repertoire clonality among eleven to twelve healthy donors, about 14 Susac syndrome patients and fewer than 19 multiple sclerosis patients. The research as a whole found: The TCR sequencing and HLA analysis was acknowledged to have included a relatively small number of individuals.

RNA was extracted with the RNeasy kit and roughly 0.5 to 1 ug was reverse transcribed using random hexamers. TCR beta CDR3 regions were amplified with the immunoSEQ multiplex PCR assay covering 54 Vbeta and 13 Jbeta segments. To correct PCR amplification bias, a synthetic template baseline was used for both primer optimization and computational correction. Regarding the original processing steps: Reads were annotated to V, D and J genes per IMGT and analyzed with immunoSEQ Analyzer, keeping only productive sequences. Clonality was computed as one minus Shannon entropy normalized by log2 of the number of productive unique sequences. For each patient and control, public and private clones were evaluated within the 100 most prevalent clones. Clones were defined as Susac-specific when absent from the healthy and MS cohorts, from approximately 1,100 published viral clones and from other ImmuneACCESS disease sequences. TCRdb reprocessing: public reads trimmed at Q25 with fastp, clones called with MiXCR, in-frame beta chains kept. Entries are consolidated by CDR3 protein sequence, retaining the most common genes and DNA. The V and J calls here are based on TCRdb, not the publication. The sample yields about 430,000 distinct CDR3 sequences; approximately 85% were counted once. Approximately 0.12% of the sample is held by the ten biggest clonotypes.

The CDR3 sequence holds 18 residues, the cysteine and phenylalanine included. Left in the record is the CDR3 DNA by itself, 54 bases read in frame from the first base. V is pared back by 5 bases and J by 0 bases, with 20 bases lying between the germline termini. The germline V gene (reference sequence) provides CDR1 SEHNR and CDR2 FQNEAQ. This clonotype was observed a single time. Its antigen specificity is not known. No base-level quality is on record; no much larger clone is a single base apart. One read is thin evidence. High-throughput TCR beta sequencing profiled peripheral blood CD8+ and CD4+ T cells from healthy donors, Susac syndrome patients and multiple sclerosis patients. Multiple sclerosis controls were treatment-naive patients with stable or active relapsing-remitting disease fulfilling revised McDonald criteria. Bulk CD8+ and CD4+ T cells were purified by magnetic negative isolation, whereas CD8+ TEMRA cells were enriched by FACS. Blood was drawn into EDTA tubes, processed within 24 hours, and PBMCs were isolated by density gradient centrifugation. PBMCs intended for TCR sequencing were frozen in liquid nitrogen and were later thawed in a 37 degrees C water bath. The sorted or isolated CD4+, CD8+ and CD8+ TEMRA cells reached a purity of at least 90%.

The rearrangement combines TRBV7-9 with TRBJ2-1; TRBD1 is possibly the D segment (5 matching bases). The receptor was derived from a human donor with multiple sclerosis. The sequencing sample was made of CD8+ T cells from PBMCs. In nucleotide form, the sequence is TGTGCCAGCAGCCCGAGCAACGTAGGGGCGCGCTCCTACAATGAGCAGTTCTTC. This codes for CASSPSNVGARSYNEQFF.